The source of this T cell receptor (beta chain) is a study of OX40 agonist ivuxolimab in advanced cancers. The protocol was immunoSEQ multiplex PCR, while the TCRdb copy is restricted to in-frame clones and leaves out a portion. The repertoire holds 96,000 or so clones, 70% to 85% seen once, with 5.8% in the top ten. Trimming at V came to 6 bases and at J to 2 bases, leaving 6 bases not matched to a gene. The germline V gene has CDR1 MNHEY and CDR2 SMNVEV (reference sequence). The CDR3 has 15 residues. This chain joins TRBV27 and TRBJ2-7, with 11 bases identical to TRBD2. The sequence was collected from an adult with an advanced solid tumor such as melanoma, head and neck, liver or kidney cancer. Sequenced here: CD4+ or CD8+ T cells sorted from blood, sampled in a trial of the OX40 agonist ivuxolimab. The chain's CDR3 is CASRVTSGTTYEQYF. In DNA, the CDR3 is TGTGCCAGCAGGGTGACTAGCGGGACTACCTACGAGCAGTACTTC.